A selection of T cell receptor beta chains follows, all from one sample in a study of blood T cell repertoires in COVID-19. Using immunoSEQ multiplex PCR, the repertoire was profiled, and TCRdb retains in-frame clones only, with some absent. This table holds about 190,000 clones, around 83% found once. Material for sequencing was PBMCs or T cells enriched from blood (not recorded which). The receptors shown here come from a woman in her thirties or forties in a cohort exposed to, infected with or recovered from COVID-19 (not recorded which). Both conserved end residues are part of each CDR3. D genes are given only for firm matches. Some rows mark clone size as missing; the rest say once, few, many or name a class of expanded clone.

J: TRBJ2-7; size: NA; D: NA; V: TRBV28; CDR3: CASSDTDIPPHEQYF; DNA: TGTGCCAGCAGTGATACGGACATTCCCCCTCACGAGCAGTACTTC
J: TRBJ2-1; size: NA; D: TRBD1; V: TRBV3-1/TRBV3-2; CDR3: CASSQRQGRNEQFF; DNA: TGTGCCAGCAGCCAACGACAGGGGAGGAATGAGCAGTTCTTC
J: TRBJ1-2; size: once; D: TRBD1; V: TRBV10-1; CDR3: CASSSDRGINYGYTF; DNA: TGCGCCAGCAGTTCCGACAGGGGGATCAACTATGGCTACACCTTC
J: TRBJ2-1; size: few; D: TRBD1; V: TRBV7-9; CDR3: CASSSASQGAWNEQFF; DNA: TGTGCCAGCAGCTCCGCTAGCCAGGGGGCTTGGAATGAGCAGTTCTTC
J: TRBJ2-7; size: NA; D: TRBD1; V: TRBV7-2; CDR3: CASSLVYRDSAYF; DNA: TGTGCCAGCAGCTTAGTTTACCGGGACAGCGCCTACTTC
J: TRBJ1-1; size: NA; D: TRBD1; V: TRBV15; CDR3: CATSAQTGGITEAFF; DNA: TGTGCCACCAGCGCTCAGACAGGGGGCATTACTGAAGCTTTCTTT
J: TRBJ1-6; size: NA; D: TRBD1; V: TRBV19; CDR3: CASTPAGQEIFSYNSPLHF; DNA: TGTGCCAGTACTCCCGCGGGACAGGAGATCTTCTCCTATAATTCACCCCTCCACTTT
J: TRBJ2-2; size: once; D: NA; V: TRBV28; CDR3: CASSSYGRVSNTGELFF; DNA: TGTGCCAGCAGCTCCTACGGGCGGGTCTCGAACACCGGGGAGCTGTTTTTT
J: TRBJ1-1; size: NA; D: NA; V: TRBV27; CDR3: CASSLARRGHTEAFF; DNA: TGTGCCAGCAGTTTAGCAAGGAGGGGACACACTGAAGCTTTCTTT
J: TRBJ2-3; size: NA; D: TRBD2; V: TRBV11-2; CDR3: CASSLATSRTDTQYF; DNA: TGTGCCAGCAGCTTAGCGACTAGCCGGACAGATACGCAGTATTTT
J: TRBJ1-1; size: NA; D: NA; V: TRBV13; CDR3: CASSLGRGTWGVTEAFF; DNA: TGTGCCAGCAGCTTAGGGCGGGGAACTTGGGGAGTTACTGAAGCTTTCTTT
J: TRBJ2-3; size: NA; D: TRBD2; V: TRBV6-4; CDR3: CASSDSATSGGTDTQYF; DNA: TGTGCCAGCAGTGACTCGGCGACTAGCGGGGGGACAGATACGCAGTATTTT
J: TRBJ2-1; size: NA; D: NA; V: TRBV19; CDR3: CATTSYGRYNEQFF; DNA: TGTGCCACCACTAGTTACGGACGGTACAATGAGCAGTTCTTC
J: TRBJ2-7; size: few; D: TRBD1; V: TRBV25-1; CDR3: CASSPRDRSSYEQYF; DNA: TGTGCCAGCAGCCCCCGGGACAGGAGCTCCTACGAGCAGTACTTC
J: TRBJ1-1; size: NA; D: TRBD1; V: TRBV29-1; CDR3: CSSSLGQGTTEAFF; DNA: TGCAGCTCGAGCCTGGGACAGGGTACGACTGAAGCTTTCTTT
J: TRBJ1-3; size: NA; D: NA; V: TRBV19; CDR3: CASSIVGNTIYF; DNA: TGTGCCAGTAGTATCGTCGGAAACACCATATATTTT
J: TRBJ2-1; size: NA; D: NA; V: TRBV1; CDR3: CTSSQVGSGRKTNEQFF; DNA: TGCACCAGCAGCCAAGTTGGGAGCGGGAGGAAAACAAATGAGCAGTTCTTC
J: TRBJ1-1; size: NA; D: NA; V: TRBV9; CDR3: CASSAFQGTEAFF; DNA: TGTGCCAGCAGCGCCTTCCAGGGCACTGAAGCTTTCTTT
J: TRBJ1-2; size: NA; D: NA; V: TRBV7-9; CDR3: CASSGTSREGLYGYTF; DNA: TGTGCCAGCAGCGGGACATCAAGGGAGGGACTCTATGGCTACACCTTC
J: TRBJ1-2; size: NA; D: NA; V: TRBV4-3; CDR3: CASSQDVGGVDGYTF; DNA: TGCGCCAGCAGCCAAGACGTGGGGGGGGTGGATGGCTACACCTTC
J: TRBJ2-3; size: NA; D: TRBD2; V: TRBV7-6; CDR3: CASSLGGPGLAGEDTQYF; DNA: TGTGCCAGCAGCTTAGGGGGACCCGGACTAGCGGGGGAAGATACGCAGTATTTT
J: TRBJ1-1; size: once; D: NA; V: TRBV11-3; CDR3: CASSSSGVNTEAFF; DNA: TGTGCCAGCAGCTCTTCAGGGGTGAACACTGAAGCTTTCTTT
J: TRBJ2-7; size: NA; D: NA; V: TRBV7-9; CDR3: CASSLASRASTEQYF; DNA: TGTGCCAGCAGCTTAGCTTCTAGAGCGTCAACCGAGCAGTACTTC
J: TRBJ1-2; size: NA; D: TRBD1; V: TRBV9; CDR3: CASSAGQGNYGYTF; DNA: TGTGCCAGCAGCGCCGGACAGGGCAACTATGGCTACACCTTC
J: TRBJ2-1; size: NA; D: TRBD1; V: TRBV29-1; CDR3: CSVTTGGQGVDEQFF; DNA: TGCAGCGTTACGACGGGGGGACAGGGGGTAGATGAGCAGTTCTTC
J: TRBJ1-1; size: NA; D: TRBD1; V: TRBV10-3; CDR3: CAIRGGAVTEAFF; DNA: TGTGCCATCAGAGGGGGCGCGGTCACTGAAGCTTTCTTT
J: TRBJ2-7; size: NA; D: TRBD2; V: TRBV5-6; CDR3: CASSSGEGFIREQYF; DNA: TGTGCCAGCAGCTCCGGGGAGGGTTTTATTCGGGAGCAGTACTTC
J: TRBJ2-3; size: once; D: NA; V: TRBV5-4; CDR3: CASSLENLGVSTDTQYF; DNA: TGTGCCAGCAGCTTGGAAAACTTAGGGGTGAGCACAGATACGCAGTATTTT
J: TRBJ2-7; size: few; D: NA; V: TRBV5-1; CDR3: CASSLWVGYEQYF; DNA: TGCGCCAGCAGCTTGTGGGTCGGGTACGAGCAGTACTTC
J: TRBJ1-5; size: NA; D: NA; V: TRBV10-3; CDR3: CAISESGGQPQHF; DNA: TGTGCCATCAGTGAGTCCGGGGGTCAGCCCCAGCATTTT
J: TRBJ1-6; size: NA; D: TRBD1; V: TRBV28; CDR3: CASSLKLASGQVLHF; DNA: TGTGCCAGCAGTTTAAAACTAGCCTCGGGACAGGTGCTCCACTTT
J: TRBJ1-5; size: NA; D: TRBD1; V: TRBV27; CDR3: CASSDRGGQPQHF; DNA: TGTGCCAGCAGCGACAGGGGGGGACAGCCCCAGCATTTT
J: TRBJ2-1; size: NA; D: NA; V: TRBV19; CDR3: CASSIVASESYNEQFF; DNA: TGTGCCAGTAGTATAGTTGCAAGCGAGTCCTACAATGAGCAGTTCTTC
J: TRBJ1-4; size: NA; D: NA; V: TRBV29-1; CDR3: CSAQPGLGEKLFF; DNA: TGCAGCGCGCAGCCAGGACTGGGTGAAAAACTGTTTTTT
J: TRBJ2-5; size: NA; D: TRBD1; V: TRBV4-1; CDR3: CASSPRDRGKETQYF; DNA: TGCGCCAGCAGCCCCCGGGACAGGGGGAAAGAGACCCAGTACTTC
J: TRBJ1-2; size: NA; D: TRBD1; V: TRBV18; CDR3: CASSPRGQGFEEYGYTF; DNA: TGTGCCAGCTCACCCCGGGGACAGGGATTCGAGGAGTATGGCTACACCTTC
J: TRBJ2-3; size: NA; D: NA; V: TRBV4-2; CDR3: CASSKYAGEIADTQYF; DNA: TGTGCCAGCAGCAAGTATGCCGGGGAAATCGCAGATACGCAGTATTTT
J: TRBJ2-3; size: NA; D: NA; V: TRBV5-1; CDR3: CASSLEGQGFWDTQYF; DNA: TGCGCCAGCAGCTTGGAGGGCCAGGGGTTCTGGGATACGCAGTATTTT
J: TRBJ1-1; size: NA; D: NA; V: TRBV9; CDR3: CASSGGGAGTEAFF; DNA: TGTGCCAGCAGCGGAGGTGGAGCGGGCACTGAAGCTTTCTTT
J: TRBJ1-1; size: NA; D: NA; V: TRBV27; CDR3: CASSLAARNTEAFF; DNA: TGTGCCAGCAGTTTAGCGGCTAGGAACACTGAAGCTTTCTTT
J: TRBJ1-2; size: few; D: NA; V: TRBV19; CDR3: CASVAPPGRTDYGYTF; DNA: TGTGCCAGTGTCGCTCCTCCGGGGCGGACAGACTATGGCTACACCTTC
J: TRBJ1-1; size: once; D: TRBD1; V: TRBV7-2; CDR3: CASSLRQGGEAFF; DNA: TGTGCCAGCAGCTTGCGACAGGGGGGTGAAGCTTTCTTT
J: TRBJ1-2; size: NA; D: NA; V: TRBV4-1; CDR3: CASSAGRELIRGYGYTF; DNA: TGCGCCAGCAGCGCGGGACGGGAATTGATTCGGGGCTATGGCTACACCTTC
J: TRBJ1-1; size: NA; D: NA; V: TRBV10-3; CDR3: CAISDGNTEAFF; DNA: TGTGCCATCAGTGACGGGAACACTGAAGCTTTCTTT
J: TRBJ1-4; size: once; D: NA; V: TRBV5-1; CDR3: CASSLGGSREKLFF; DNA: TGCGCCAGCAGCTTGGGCGGGTCCCGTGAAAAACTGTTTTTT
J: TRBJ1-4; size: NA; D: TRBD1; V: TRBV18; CDR3: CASSEQGAEKLFF; DNA: TGTGCCAGCTCAGAACAGGGGGCTGAAAAACTGTTTTTT
J: TRBJ1-4; size: once; D: NA; V: TRBV2; CDR3: CANLPKGDSDEKLFF; DNA: TGTGCCAACTTACCCAAAGGGGATTCAGATGAAAAACTGTTTTTT